The TCR beta chain under discussion was sequenced for a study of blood T cells in healthy people across ages. Whole-study findings and limits: Donors of long life had a larger count of naive CD4+ cells and greater diversity than aged donors. Possibly, changes in expanded clonotypes were confounded because donor CMV status was unknown.

The use of a sample-barcoded 5' primer and a J-beta primer mix characterized a second PCR of about 7 to 12 cycles. Every cDNA molecule bore a tag from a template-switch adaptor containing 12 random nucleotides. All samples yielded 2.5 million or more CDR3-containing paired-end reads. TCRdb recomputed calls from the 5' RACE reads with MiXCR, one row per CDR3 protein. The sample contains about 1.4 million distinct CDR3 sequences, almost 60% of which appear only once. As concerns this clonotype: Its antigen is not known.

The sample comprised blood. The sequence was collected from a young man in good health.

The CDR3 bases are TGTGCCAGCAGCAGACCGAGGGGACGGAATGAAAAACTGTTTTTT. This gives the protein CASSRPRGRNEKLFF. This chain connects TRBV21-1 to TRBJ1-4; the table's D call TRBD1 went unverified against the DNA. TRBV21-1 is a listed pseudogene. This CDR3 region has 15 residues.